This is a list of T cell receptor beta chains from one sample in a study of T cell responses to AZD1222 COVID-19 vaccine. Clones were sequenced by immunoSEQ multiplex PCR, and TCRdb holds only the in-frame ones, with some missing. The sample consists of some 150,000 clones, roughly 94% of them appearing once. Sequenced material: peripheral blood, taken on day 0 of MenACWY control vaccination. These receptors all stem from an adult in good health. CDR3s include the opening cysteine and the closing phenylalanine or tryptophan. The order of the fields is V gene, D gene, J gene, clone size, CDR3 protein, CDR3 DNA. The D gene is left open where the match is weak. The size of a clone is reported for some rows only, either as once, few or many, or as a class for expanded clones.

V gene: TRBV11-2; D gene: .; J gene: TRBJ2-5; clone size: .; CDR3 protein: CASSLGQPRGGQETQYF; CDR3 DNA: TGTGCCAGCAGCTTAGGACAACCCAGGGGGGGGCAAGAGACCCAGTACTTC
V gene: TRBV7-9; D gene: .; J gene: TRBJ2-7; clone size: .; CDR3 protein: CASSGRRDEQYF; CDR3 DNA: TGTGCCAGCAGCGGTAGAAGGGACGAGCAGTACTTC
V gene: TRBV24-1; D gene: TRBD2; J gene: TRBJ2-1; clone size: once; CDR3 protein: CATSGRGSSYNEQFF; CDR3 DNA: TGTGCCACCAGTGGGCGGGGGAGCTCCTACAATGAGCAGTTCTTC
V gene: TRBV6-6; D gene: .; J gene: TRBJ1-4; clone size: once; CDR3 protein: CASSQVSAEKLFF; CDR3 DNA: TGTGCCAGCAGTCAAGTCTCGGCCGAAAAACTGTTTTTT
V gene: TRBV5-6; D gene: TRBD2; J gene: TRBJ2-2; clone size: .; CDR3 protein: CASSYLAGRLTNGELFF; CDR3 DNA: TGTGCCAGCAGCTACCTAGCGGGCCGGTTAACGAACGGGGAGCTGTTTTTT
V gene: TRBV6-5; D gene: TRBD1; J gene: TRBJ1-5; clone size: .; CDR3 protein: CASRRGRESNQPQHF; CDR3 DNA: TGTGCCAGCAGGAGGGGGCGCGAAAGCAATCAGCCCCAGCATTTT
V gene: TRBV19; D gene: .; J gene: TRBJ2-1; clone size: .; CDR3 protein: CASSYHPRGAHNEQFF; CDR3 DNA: TGTGCCAGTAGTTATCACCCACGGGGTGCCCACAATGAGCAGTTCTTC
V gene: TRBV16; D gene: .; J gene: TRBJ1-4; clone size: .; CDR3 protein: CASSPRLKEKLFF; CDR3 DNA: TGTGCCAGCAGCCCCCGCCTTAAAGAAAAACTGTTTTTT
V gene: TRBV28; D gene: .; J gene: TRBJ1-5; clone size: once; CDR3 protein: CASRSFHLRGNQPQHF; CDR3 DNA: TGTGCCAGCAGGTCGTTCCACCTGCGGGGCAATCAGCCCCAGCATTTT
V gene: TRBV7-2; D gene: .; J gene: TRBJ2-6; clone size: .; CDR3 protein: CASSPVLAGANVLTF; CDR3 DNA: TGTGCCAGCAGCCCAGTTCTAGCTGGGGCCAACGTCCTGACTTTC
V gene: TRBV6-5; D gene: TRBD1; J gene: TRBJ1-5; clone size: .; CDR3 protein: CASSPTGSLYQPQHF; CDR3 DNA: TGTGCCAGCAGTCCGACAGGGTCCCTCTATCAGCCCCAGCATTTT
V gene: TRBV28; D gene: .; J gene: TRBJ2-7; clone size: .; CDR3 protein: CASSLGRGSYEQYF; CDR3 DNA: TGTGCCAGCAGTTTAGGCAGGGGCTCCTACGAGCAGTACTTC
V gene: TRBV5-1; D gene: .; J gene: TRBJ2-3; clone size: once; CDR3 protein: CASSLGTSTDTQYF; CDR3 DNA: TGCGCCAGCAGCTTGGGGACGAGCACAGATACGCAGTATTTT
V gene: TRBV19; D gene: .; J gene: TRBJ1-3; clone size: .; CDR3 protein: CASLVSGGTGTIYF; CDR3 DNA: TGTGCCAGTCTGGTTTCTGGGGGCACGGGCACCATATATTTT
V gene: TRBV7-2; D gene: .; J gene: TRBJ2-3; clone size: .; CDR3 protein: CASSSRISDTQYF; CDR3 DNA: TGTGCCAGCAGCTCCCGAATCTCGGATACGCAGTATTTT
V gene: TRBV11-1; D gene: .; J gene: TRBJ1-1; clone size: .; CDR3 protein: CASTLTAMATEAFF; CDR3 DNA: TGTGCCAGCACCCTTACGGCCATGGCCACTGAAGCTTTCTTT
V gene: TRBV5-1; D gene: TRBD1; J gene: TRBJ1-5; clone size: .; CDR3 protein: CASSLGTGVNQPQHF; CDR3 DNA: TGCGCCAGCAGCTTGGGGACAGGGGTCAATCAGCCCCAGCATTTT
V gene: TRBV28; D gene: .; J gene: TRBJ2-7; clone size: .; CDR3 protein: CASSPPGDSYEQYF; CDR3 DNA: TGTGCCAGCAGTCCCCCGGGGGATTCCTACGAGCAGTACTTC
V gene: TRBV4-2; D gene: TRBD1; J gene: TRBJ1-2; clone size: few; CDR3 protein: CASSQDETGGSYGYTF; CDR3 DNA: TGTGCCAGCAGCCAGGATGAAACAGGGGGGAGCTATGGCTACACCTTC
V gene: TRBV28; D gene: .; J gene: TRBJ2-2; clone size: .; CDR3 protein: CASSLSQAWGELFF; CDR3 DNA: TGTGCCAGCAGTTTATCCCAGGCGTGGGGGGAGCTGTTTTTT
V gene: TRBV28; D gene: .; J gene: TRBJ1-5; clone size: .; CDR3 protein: CASSPEGLSSNQPQHF; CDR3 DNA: TGTGCCAGCAGCCCCGAGGGGCTCTCTAGCAATCAGCCCCAGCATTTT
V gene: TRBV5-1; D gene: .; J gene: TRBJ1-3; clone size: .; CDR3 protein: CASSSGATGNTIYF; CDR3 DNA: TGCGCCAGCAGCTCAGGGGCAACTGGAAACACCATATATTTT